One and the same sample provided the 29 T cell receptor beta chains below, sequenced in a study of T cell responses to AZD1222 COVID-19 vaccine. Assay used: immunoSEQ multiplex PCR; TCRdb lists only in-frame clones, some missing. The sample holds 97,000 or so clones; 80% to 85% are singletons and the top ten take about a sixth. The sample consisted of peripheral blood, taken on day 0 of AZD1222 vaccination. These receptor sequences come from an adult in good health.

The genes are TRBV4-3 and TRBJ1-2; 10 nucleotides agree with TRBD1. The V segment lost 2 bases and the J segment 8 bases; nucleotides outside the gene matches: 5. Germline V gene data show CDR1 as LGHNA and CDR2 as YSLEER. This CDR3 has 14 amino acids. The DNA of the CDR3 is TGCGCCAGCAGCCAACAACGGACAGGGGGAGGCTACACCTTC. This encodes CASSQQRTGGGYTF.

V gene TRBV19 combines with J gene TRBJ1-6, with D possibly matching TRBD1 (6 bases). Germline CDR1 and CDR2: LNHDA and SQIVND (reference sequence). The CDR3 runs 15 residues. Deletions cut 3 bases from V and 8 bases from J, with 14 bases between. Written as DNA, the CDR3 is TGTGCCAGTAGTATCGGGGGGCTGGTAGATTCACCCCTCCACTTT. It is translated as CASSIGGLVDSPLHF. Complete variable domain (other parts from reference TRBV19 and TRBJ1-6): DGGITQSPKYLFRKEGQNVTLSCEQNLNHDAMYWYRQDPGQGLRLIYYSQIVNDFQKGDIAEGYSVSREKKESFPLTVTSAQKNPTAFYLCASSIGGLVDSPLHFGNGTRLTVT.

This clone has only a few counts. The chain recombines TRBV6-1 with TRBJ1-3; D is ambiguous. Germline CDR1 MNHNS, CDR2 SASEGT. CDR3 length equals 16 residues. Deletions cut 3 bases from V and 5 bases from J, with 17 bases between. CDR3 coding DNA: TGTGCCAGCAGTGATCCAGGTGGGAGGTTTAGAAACACCATATATTTT. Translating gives CASSDPGGRFRNTIYF.

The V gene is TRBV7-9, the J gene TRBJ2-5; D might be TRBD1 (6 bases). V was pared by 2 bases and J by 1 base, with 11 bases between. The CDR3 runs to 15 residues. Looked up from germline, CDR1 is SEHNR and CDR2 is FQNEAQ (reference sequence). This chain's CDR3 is CASSLRGRAQETQYF. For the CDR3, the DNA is TGTGCCAGCAGCTTAAGGGGGAGAGCCCAAGAGACCCAGTACTTC.

In DNA, the CDR3 is TGTGCCAGCAGACAGGACAGCAGCTCATTCTACGAGCAGTACGTC. Translation: CASRQDSSSFYEQYV. The chain employs TRBV7-2 and TRBJ2-7; a possible D gene is TRBD1 (6 bases). Germline V gene lookup returns CDR1 SGHTA and CDR2 FQGNSA. CDR3 size: 15 residues. Trimming cost V 6 bases and J 3 bases, with 18 bases left between them.

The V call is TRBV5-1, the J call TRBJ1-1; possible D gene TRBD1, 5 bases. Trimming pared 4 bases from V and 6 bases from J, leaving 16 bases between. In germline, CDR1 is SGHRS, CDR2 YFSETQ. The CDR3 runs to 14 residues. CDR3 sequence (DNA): TGCGCCAGCAGCCACGGAACAGGAAGGGCTGAAGCTTTCTTT. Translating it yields CASSHGTGRAEAFF.

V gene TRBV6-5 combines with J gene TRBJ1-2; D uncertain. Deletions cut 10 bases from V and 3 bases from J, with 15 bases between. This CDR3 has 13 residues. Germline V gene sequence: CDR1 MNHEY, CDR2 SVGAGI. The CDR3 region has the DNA TGTGCCACAAAAAGGGCCACAGACTATGGCTACACCTTC. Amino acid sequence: CATKRATDYGYTF.

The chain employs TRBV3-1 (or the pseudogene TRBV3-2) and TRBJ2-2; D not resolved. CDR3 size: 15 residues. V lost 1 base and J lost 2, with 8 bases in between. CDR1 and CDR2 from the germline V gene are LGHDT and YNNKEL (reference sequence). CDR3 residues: CASSQAQVNTGELFF. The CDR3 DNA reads TGTGCCAGCAGCCAAGCCCAGGTCAACACCGGGGAGCTGTTTTTT.

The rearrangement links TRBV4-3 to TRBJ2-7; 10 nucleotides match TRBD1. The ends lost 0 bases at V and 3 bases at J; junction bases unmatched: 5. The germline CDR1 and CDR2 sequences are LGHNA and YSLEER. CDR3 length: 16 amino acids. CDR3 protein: CASSQDTTGGVYEQYF. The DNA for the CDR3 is TGCGCCAGCAGCCAAGACACGACAGGGGGCGTCTACGAGCAGTACTTC.

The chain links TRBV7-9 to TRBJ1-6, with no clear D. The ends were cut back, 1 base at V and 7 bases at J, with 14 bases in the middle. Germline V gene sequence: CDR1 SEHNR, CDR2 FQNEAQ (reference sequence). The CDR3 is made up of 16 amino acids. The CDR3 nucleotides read TGTGCCAGCAGCTTAGATGGTCCAGTAACGAATTCACCCCTCCACTTT. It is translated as CASSLDGPVTNSPLHF.

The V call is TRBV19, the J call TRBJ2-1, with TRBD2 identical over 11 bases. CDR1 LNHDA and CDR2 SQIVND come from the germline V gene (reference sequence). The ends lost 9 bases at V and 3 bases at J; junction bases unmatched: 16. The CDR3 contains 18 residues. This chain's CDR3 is CASRGGGLGLAGYNEQFF. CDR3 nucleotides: TGTGCCAGCCGAGGGGGGGGGCTTGGACTAGCGGGCTACAATGAGCAGTTCTTC.

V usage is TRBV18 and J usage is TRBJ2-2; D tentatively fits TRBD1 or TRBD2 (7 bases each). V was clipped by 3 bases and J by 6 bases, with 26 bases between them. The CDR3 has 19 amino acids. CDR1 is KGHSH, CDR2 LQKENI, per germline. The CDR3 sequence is CASSPRDRGGSTIAGELFF. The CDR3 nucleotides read TGTGCCAGCTCACCGCGGGACAGAGGCGGGAGTACGATAGCCGGGGAGCTGTTTTTT. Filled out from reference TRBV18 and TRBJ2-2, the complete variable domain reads NAGVMQNPRHLVRRRGQEARLRCSPMKGHSHVYWYRQLPEEGLKFMVYLQKENIIDESGMPKERFSAEFPKEGPSILRIQQVVRGDSAAYFCASSPRDRGGSTIAGELFFGEGSRLTVL.

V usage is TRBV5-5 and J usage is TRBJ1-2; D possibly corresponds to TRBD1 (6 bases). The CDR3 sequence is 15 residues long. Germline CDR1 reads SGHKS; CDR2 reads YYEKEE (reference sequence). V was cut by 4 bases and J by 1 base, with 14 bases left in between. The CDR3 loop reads CASSRTVSNNYGYTF. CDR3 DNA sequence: TGTGCCAGCAGCCGGACAGTCAGCAATAACTATGGCTACACCTTC.

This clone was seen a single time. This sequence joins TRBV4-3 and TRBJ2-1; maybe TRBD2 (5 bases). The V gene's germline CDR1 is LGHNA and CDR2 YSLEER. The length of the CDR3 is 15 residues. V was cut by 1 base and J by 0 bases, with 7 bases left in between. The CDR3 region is CASSQVGSSYNEQFF. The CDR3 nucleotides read TGCGCCAGCAGCCAAGTGGGGAGCTCCTACAATGAGCAGTTCTTC.

CDR3 sequence: CASCGTGNEKLFF. The CDR3 DNA sequence: TGTGCCAGCTGCGGGACAGGGAATGAAAAACTGTTTTTT. The chain has TRBV12-3 or TRBV12-4 and TRBJ1-4, with TRBD1 matching 9 bases. V dropped 8 bases and J dropped 5; count of bases not matched to a gene: 3. The CDR3 has 13 residues.

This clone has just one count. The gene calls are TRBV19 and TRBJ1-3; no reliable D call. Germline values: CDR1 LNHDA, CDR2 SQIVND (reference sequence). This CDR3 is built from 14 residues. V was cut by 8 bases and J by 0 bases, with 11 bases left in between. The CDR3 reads CASLEGSSGNTIYF. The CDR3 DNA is TGTGCCAGTTTAGAGGGAAGCTCTGGAAACACCATATATTTT.

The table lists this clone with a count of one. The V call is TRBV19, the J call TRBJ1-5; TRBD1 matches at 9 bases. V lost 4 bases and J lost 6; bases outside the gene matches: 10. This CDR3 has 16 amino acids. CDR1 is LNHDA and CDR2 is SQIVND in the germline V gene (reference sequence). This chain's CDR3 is CASSRDRVGDSQPQHF. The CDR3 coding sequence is TGTGCCAGTAGTAGGGACAGGGTCGGGGATTCTCAGCCCCAGCATTTT.

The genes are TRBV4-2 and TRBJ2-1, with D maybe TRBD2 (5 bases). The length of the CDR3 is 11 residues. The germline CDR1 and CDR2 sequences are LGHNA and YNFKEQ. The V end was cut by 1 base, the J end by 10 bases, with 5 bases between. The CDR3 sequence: CASSQGGEQFF. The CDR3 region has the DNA TGTGCCAGCAGCCAAGGCGGGGAGCAGTTCTTC.

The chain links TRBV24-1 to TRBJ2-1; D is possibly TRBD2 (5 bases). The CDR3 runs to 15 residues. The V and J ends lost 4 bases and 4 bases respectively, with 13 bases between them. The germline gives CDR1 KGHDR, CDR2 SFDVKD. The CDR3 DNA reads TGTGCCACCAGTGACGCGGAGAGGAGGTACAATGAGCAGTTCTTC. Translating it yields CATSDAERRYNEQFF.

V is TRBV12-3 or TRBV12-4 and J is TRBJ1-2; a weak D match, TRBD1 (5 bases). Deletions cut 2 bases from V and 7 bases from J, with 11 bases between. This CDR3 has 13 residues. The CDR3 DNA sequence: TGTGCCAGCAGTTTAAGGGGAAGTGGTGGCTACACCTTC. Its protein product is CASSLRGSGGYTF.

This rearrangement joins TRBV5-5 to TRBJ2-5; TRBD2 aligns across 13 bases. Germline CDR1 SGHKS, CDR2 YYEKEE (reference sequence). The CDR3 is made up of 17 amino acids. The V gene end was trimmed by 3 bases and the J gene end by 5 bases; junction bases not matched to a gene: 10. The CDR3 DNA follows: TGTGCCAGCAGCTCCACTATGACTAGCGGGGGGTCGGAGACCCAGTACTTC. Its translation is CASSSTMTSGGSETQYF.

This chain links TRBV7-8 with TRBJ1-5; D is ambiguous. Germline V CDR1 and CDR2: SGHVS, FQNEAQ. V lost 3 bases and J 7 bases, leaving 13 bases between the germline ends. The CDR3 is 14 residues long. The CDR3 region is CASSFVLGGQPQHF. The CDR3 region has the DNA TGTGCCAGCAGCTTTGTGCTGGGCGGCCAGCCCCAGCATTTT.

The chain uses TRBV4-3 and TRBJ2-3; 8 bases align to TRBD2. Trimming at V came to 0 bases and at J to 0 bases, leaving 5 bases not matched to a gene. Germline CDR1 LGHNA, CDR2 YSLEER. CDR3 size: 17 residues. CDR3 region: CASSQDLTSVSTDTQYF. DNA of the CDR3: TGCGCCAGCAGCCAAGATTTGACTAGCGTAAGCACAGATACGCAGTATTTT.

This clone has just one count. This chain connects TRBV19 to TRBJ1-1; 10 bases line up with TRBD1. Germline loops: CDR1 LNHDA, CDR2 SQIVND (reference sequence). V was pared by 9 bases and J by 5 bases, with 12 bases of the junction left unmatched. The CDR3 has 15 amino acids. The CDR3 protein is CASNPGQGIRTEAFF. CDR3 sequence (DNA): TGTGCCAGCAACCCGGGACAGGGGATCAGGACTGAAGCTTTCTTT.

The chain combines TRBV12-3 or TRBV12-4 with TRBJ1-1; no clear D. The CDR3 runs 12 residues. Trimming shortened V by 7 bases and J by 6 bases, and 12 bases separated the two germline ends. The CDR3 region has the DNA TGTGCCAGCACCCTGCGGGTGGCTGAAGCTTTCTTT. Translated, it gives CASTLRVAEAFF.

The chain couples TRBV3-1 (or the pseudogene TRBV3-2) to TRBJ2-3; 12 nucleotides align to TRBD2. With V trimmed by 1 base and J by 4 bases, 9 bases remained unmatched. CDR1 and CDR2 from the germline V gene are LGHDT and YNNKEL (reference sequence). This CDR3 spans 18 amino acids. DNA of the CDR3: TGTGCCAGCAGCCAAGCGGGGCTAGCGGGGGGGCGTGCAGATACGCAGTATTTT. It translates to CASSQAGLAGGRADTQYF.

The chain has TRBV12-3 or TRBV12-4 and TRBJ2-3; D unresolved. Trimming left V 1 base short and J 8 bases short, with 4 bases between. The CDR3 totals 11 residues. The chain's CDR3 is CASSLEGTQYF. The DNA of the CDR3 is TGTGCCAGCAGTTTAGAAGGTACGCAGTATTTT.

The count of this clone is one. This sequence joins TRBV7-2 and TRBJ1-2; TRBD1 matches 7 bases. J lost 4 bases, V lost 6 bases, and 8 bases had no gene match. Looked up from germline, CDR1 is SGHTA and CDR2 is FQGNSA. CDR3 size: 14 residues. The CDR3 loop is CASSSPGQSYGYTF. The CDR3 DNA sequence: TGTGCCAGCAGTAGTCCGGGACAGAGCTATGGCTACACCTTC. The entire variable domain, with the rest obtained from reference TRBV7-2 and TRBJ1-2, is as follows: GAGVSQSPSNKVTEKGKDVELRCDPISGHTALYWYRQSLGQGLEFLIYFQGNSAPDKSGLPSDRFSAERTGGSVSTLTIQRTQQEDSAVYLCASSSPGQSYGYTFGSGTRLTVV.

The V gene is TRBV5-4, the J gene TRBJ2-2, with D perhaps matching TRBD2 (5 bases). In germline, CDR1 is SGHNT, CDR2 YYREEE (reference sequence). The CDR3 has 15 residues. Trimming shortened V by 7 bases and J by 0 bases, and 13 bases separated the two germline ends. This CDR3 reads CASGYIGANTGELFF. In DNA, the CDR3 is TGTGCCAGCGGGTATATCGGGGCGAACACCGGGGAGCTGTTTTTT.